Listed here are 5 T cell receptor beta chains from one sample, sequenced in a study of post-analysis software for immune sequencing data. Study-wide findings and caveats: The five TRBV segments detected at higher frequency in patients than in controls included TRBV5-6, TRBV5-1 and TRBV20-1.

cDNA libraries for TCR beta contained unique molecular identifiers. TCRdb analysed the PCR reads with MiXCR anew, one entry per CDR3 protein. Of about 460,000 distinct CDR3 sequences listed, less than 45% are singletons. Antigens of these TCRs are unknown. Sequenced sample: blood. The receptors were gathered from a girl aged 5 to 17 with multiple sclerosis.

This clonotype showed up just a few times. This sequence joins TRBV20-1 and TRBJ1-4; no clear D gene. Germline values: CDR1 DFQATT, CDR2 SNEGSKA (reference sequence). V gave up 3 bases and J gave up 5 bases, with 13 bases separating them. The CDR3 contains 14 residues. CDR3: CSASPHFGNEKLFF. The CDR3 bases are TGCAGTGCTAGTCCCCATTTCGGGAATGAAAAACTGTTTTTT.

This clonotype showed up just a few times. The rearrangement links TRBV20-1 to TRBJ1-2; D gene uncertain. The germline CDR1 and CDR2 sequences are DFQATT and SNEGSKA (reference sequence). V was trimmed by 5 bases and J by 4 bases, leaving 17 bases between them. This CDR3 comprises 14 residues. CDR3 loop: CSAGPIPRPYGYTF. In DNA form, the CDR3 reads TGCAGTGCTGGCCCTATCCCTCGACCCTATGGCTACACCTTC.

In this sample, this clonotype turned up a few times. CDR3: CASRGTGVVEQFF. CDR3 DNA: TGTGCCAGCAGGGGGACAGGGGTTGTTGAGCAGTTCTTC. The rearrangement links TRBV6-5 to TRBJ2-1; 10 bases fit TRBD1. V lost 6 bases to trimming and J lost 9 bases; unmatched junction nucleotides: 5. Germline CDR1 reads MNHEY; CDR2 reads SVGAGI. The CDR3 is 13 amino acids.

This clonotype occurred a few times. The chain couples TRBV20-1 to TRBJ1-1; D uncertain. This CDR3 has 15 residues. Trimming left V 0 bases short and J 0 bases short, with 11 bases between. Germline loops: CDR1 DFQATT, CDR2 SNEGSKA (reference sequence). CDR3 loop: CSARDVAQMNTEAFF. CDR3 bases: TGCAGTGCTAGAGATGTAGCTCAAATGAACACTGAAGCTTTCTTT.

This chain links TRBV7-2 with TRBJ1-5; 11 bases align to TRBD1. The CDR3 sequence is 17 residues long. The V segment lost 1 base and the J segment 3 bases; nucleotides outside the gene matches: 5. Per germline, CDR1 SGHTA and CDR2 FQGNSA. Here the CDR3 reads CASSLVADRGLNQPQHF. In DNA form, the CDR3 reads TGTGCCAGCAGCTTAGTGGCGGACAGGGGGCTCAATCAGCCCCAGCATTTT.